This T cell receptor (beta chain) was observed in a study of CD8 T cells in ankylosing spondylitis. Overall study findings and caveats: About eight highly homologous variants made up a TCR beta motif that seemed to typify ankylosing spondylitis blood.

CDR3 length: 15 residues. Germline CDR1 is DFQATT and CDR2 is SNEGSKA (reference sequence). Construction of TCR beta libraries was performed using quantitative 5'-RACE with molecular barcodes. TCRdb re-derived calls from the 5' RACE reads in MiXCR, one entry per CDR3 protein. The sample records hundreds of thousands of distinct CDR3 sequences, less than 25% being singletons. This clonotype was counted a single time. Its antigen is unknown. The receptor was derived from a female donor with ankylosing spondylitis or in good health (not recorded which). V usage is TRBV20-1 and J usage is TRBJ2-1; 10 bases agree with TRBD2. The sequencing sample was made of blood, either unsorted or a sorted T cell fraction (not recorded which). CDR3 DNA: TGCTTCTGGGGCCCGGCTAGCGGGAGTATGGATGAGCAGTTCTTC. Amino acids: CFWGPASGSMDEQFF.